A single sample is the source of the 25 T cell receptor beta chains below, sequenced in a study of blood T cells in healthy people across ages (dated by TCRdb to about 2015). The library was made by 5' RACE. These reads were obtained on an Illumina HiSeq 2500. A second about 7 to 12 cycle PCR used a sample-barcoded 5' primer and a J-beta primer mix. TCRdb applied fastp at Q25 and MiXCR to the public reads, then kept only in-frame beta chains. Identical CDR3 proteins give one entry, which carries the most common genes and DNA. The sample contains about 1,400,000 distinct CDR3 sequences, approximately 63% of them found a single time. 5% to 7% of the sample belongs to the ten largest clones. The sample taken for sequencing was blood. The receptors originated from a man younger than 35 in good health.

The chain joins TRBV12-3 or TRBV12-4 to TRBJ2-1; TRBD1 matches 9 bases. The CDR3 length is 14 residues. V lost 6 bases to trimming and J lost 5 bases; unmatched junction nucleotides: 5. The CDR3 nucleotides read TGTGCCAGCAGGCGGGACAGGGAGAACAATGAGCAGTTCTTC. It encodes CASRRDRENNEQFF.

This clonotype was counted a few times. The CDR3: CSARDLTDTQYF. The CDR3, as DNA: TGCAGTGCTAGAGATTTGACCGATACGCAGTATTTT. The chain employs TRBV20-1 and TRBJ2-3; no clear D. Per germline, CDR1 DFQATT and CDR2 SNEGSKA (reference sequence). CDR3 length: 12 residues. Trimming cost V 0 bases and J 6 bases, with 7 bases left between them.

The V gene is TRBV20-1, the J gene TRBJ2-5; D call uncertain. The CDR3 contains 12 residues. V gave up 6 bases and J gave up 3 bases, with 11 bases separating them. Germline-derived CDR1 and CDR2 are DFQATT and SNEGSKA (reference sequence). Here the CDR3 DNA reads TGCAGTGCCGCCGGCCCCAAAGAGACCCAGTACTTC. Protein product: CSAAGPKETQYF.

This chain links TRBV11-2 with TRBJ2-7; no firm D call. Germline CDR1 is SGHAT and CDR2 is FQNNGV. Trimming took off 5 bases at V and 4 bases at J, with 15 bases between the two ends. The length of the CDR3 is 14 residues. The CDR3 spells CASSPRRLSYEQYF. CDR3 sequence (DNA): TGTGCCAGCAGCCCCCGACGGCTATCTTACGAGCAGTACTTC.

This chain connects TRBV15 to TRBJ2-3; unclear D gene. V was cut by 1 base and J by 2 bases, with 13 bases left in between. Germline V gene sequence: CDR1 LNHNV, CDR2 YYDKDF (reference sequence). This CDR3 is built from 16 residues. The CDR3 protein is CATSRVKDPTTDTQYF. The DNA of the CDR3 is TGTGCCACCAGCAGAGTAAAGGACCCCACCACAGATACGCAGTATTTT.

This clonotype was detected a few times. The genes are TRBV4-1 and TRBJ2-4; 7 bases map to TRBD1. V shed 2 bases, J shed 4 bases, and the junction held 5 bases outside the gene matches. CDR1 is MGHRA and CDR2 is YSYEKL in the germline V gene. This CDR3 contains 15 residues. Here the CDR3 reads CASSQNRGPKNIQYF. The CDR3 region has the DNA TGCGCCAGCAGCCAAAACAGGGGTCCGAAAAACATTCAGTACTTC.

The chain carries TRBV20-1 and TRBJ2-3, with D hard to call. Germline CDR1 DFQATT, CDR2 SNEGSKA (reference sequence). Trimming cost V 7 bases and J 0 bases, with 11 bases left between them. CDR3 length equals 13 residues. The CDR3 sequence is CSVFGFSTDTQYF. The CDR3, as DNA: TGCAGTGTATTCGGGTTCAGCACAGATACGCAGTATTTT.

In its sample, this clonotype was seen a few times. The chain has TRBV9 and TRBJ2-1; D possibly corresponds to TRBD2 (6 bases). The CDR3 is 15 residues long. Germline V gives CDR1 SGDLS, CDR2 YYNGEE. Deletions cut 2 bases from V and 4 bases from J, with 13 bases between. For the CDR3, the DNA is TGTGCCAGCAGCGTGTCCAGCGGGTCATACAATGAGCAGTTCTTC. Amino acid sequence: CASSVSSGSYNEQFF.

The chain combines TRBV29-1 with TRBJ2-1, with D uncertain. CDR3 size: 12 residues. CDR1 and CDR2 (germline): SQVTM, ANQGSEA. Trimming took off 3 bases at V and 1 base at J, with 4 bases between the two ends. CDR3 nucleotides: TGCAGCGTTGACGTATCCTACAATGAGCAGTTCTTC. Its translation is CSVDVSYNEQFF.

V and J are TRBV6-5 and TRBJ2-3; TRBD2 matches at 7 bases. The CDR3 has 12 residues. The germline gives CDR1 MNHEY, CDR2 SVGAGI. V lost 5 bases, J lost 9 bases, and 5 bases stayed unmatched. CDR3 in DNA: TGTGCCAGCAGTATAAACGGGGGGACGCAGTATTTT. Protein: CASSINGGTQYF.

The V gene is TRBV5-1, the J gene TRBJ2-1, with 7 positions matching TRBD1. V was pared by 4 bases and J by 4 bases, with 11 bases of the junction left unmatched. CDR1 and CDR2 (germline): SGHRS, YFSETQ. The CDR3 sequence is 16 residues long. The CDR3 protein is CASSQRQGTIYNEQFF. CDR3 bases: TGCGCCAGCAGCCAGAGACAGGGAACGATATACAATGAGCAGTTCTTC.

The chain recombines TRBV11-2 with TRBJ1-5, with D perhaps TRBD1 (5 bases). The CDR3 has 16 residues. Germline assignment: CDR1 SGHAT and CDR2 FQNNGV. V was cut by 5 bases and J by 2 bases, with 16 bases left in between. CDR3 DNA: TGTGCCAGCAGCCCCGGACGGGACGGCGGCAATCAGCCCCAGCATTTT. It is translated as CASSPGRDGGNQPQHF.

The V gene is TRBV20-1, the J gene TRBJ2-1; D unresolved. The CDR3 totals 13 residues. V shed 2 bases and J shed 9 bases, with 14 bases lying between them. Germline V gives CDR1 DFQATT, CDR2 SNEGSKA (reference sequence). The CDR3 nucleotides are TGCAGTGCTAGATCGTGGCTTGGTGGTGAGCAGTTCTTC. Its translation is CSARSWLGGEQFF.

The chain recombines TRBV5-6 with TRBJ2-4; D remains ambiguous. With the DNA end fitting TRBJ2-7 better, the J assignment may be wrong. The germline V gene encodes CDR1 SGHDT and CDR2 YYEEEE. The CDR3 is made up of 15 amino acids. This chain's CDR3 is CASSLEGLSSYEQYF. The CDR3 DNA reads TGTGCCAGCAGCTTGGAGGGTCTCAGCTCCTACGAGCAGTACTTC.

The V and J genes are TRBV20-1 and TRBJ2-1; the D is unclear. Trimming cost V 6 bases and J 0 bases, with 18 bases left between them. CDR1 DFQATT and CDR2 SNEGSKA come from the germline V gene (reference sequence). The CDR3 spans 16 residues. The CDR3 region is CSAKTRPPSSYNEQFF. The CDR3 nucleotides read TGCAGTGCCAAAACCCGACCCCCGAGCTCCTACAATGAGCAGTTCTTC.

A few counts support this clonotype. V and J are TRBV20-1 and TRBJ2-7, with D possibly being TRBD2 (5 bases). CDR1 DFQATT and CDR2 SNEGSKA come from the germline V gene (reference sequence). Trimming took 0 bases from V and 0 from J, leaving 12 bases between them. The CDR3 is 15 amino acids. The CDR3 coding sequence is TGCAGTGCTAGAGATCACCAGCGGAGCTCCTACGAGCAGTACTTC. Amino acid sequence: CSARDHQRSSYEQYF.

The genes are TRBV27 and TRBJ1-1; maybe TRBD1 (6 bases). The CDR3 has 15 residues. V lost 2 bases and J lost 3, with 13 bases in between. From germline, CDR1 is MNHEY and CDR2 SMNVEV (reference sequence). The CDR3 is CASSLTGHTYTEAFF. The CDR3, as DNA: TGTGCCAGCAGTTTAACGGGACATACGTACACTGAAGCTTTCTTT.

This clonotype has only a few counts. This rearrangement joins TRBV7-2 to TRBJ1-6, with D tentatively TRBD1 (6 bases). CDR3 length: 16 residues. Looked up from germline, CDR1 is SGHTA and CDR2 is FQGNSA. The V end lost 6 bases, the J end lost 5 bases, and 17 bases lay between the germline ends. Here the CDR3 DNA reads TGTGCCAGCAGACCCACGGGGGCGAGTAATAATTCACCCCTCCACTTT. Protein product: CASRPTGASNNSPLHF. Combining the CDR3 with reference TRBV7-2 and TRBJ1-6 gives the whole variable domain GAGVSQSPSNKVTEKGKDVELRCDPISGHTALYWYRQSLGQGLEFLIYFQGNSAPDKSGLPSDRFSAERTGGSVSTLTIQRTQQEDSAVYLCASRPTGASNNSPLHFGNGTRLTVT.

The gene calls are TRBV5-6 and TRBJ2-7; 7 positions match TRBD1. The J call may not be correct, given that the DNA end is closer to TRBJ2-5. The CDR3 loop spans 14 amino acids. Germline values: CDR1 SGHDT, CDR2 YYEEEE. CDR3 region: CASSLWRQGETQYF. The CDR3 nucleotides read TGTGCCAGCAGCTTATGGAGACAGGGAGAGACCCAGTACTTC.

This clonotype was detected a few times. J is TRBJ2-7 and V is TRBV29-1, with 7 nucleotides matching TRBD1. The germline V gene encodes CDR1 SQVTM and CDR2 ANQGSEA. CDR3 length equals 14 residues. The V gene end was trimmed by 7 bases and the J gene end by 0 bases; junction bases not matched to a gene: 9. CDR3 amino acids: CSAVTGKDSYEQYF. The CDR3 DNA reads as TGCAGCGCTGTGACAGGGAAAGACTCCTACGAGCAGTACTTC.

The CDR3 DNA is TGTGCCAGCAGTCCGCAGGCCTCCAATCAGCCCCAGCATTTT. As protein: CASSPQASNQPQHF. The chain links TRBV6-2 or TRBV6-3 to TRBJ1-5, with D unclear. Germline V gene lookup returns CDR1 MNHEY and CDR2 SVGEGT. Trimming took off 5 bases at V and 3 bases at J, with 11 bases between the two ends. This CDR3 region has 14 residues.

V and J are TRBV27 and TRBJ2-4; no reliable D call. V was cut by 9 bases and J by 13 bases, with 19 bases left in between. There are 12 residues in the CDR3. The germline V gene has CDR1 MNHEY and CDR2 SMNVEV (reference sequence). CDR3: CARLIPYNEQYF. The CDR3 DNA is TGTGCCAGACTTATACCCTACAATGAGCAGTACTTC.

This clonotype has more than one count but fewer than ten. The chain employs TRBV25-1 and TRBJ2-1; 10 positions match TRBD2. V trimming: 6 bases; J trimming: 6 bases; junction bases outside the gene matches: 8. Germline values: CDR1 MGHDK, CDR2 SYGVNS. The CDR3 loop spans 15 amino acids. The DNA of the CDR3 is TGTGCCAGCAGGAGTACTAGCGGGAATGGCAATGAGCAGTTCTTC. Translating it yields CASRSTSGNGNEQFF.

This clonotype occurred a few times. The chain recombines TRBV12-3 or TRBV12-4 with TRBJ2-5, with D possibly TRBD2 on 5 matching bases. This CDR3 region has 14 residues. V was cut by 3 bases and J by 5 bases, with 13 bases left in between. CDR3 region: CASSFEGRGETQYF. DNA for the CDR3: TGTGCCAGCAGTTTCGAGGGCCGCGGTGAGACCCAGTACTTC.

CDR3 DNA: TGTGCCAGCTCACCATTTCCGCCCGGGACAGGGGACTTCTACAATCAGCCCCAGCATTTT. This sequence encodes CASSPFPPGTGDFYNQPQHF. The rearrangement links TRBV18 to TRBJ1-5, with 10 nucleotides matching TRBD1. The V segment lost 2 bases and the J segment 3 bases; nucleotides outside the gene matches: 16. This CDR3 has 20 residues. The germline V gene has CDR1 KGHSH and CDR2 LQKENI.